The source of this T cell receptor beta chain is a study of blood T cell repertoires in COVID-19 (dated by TCRdb to about 2020). Context from the whole study: Collaborator samples came from the United States, Italy and Spain and covered acute and convalescent phases of COVID-19. The dataset comprised deeply sampled blood TCRbeta repertoires from subjects exposed to, actively infected with, or recovered from COVID-19. The sample metadata nearly always contained a de-identified subject ID, COVID-19 status, age in years and sex. The material from the prospective study consisted of cDNA or gDNA derived from T cells, B-cell-depleted T cells, or PBMCs. The samples were drawn from the first 160 participants of the ongoing ImmuneRACE study and from under 1,500 subjects provided by 6 global collaborators. HLA class I and class II types, where available, came from metadata supplied by the sample provider rather than from assay-based typing. The repertoires were released in a freely available public database intended as a resource for research on the immune response to SARS-CoV-2.

Points the paper makes about the study in general: How much clinical and demographic metadata was included differed by source and by participant, and the metadata was provided uncurated.

TCRbeta CDR3 regions were amplified from genomic DNA using the immunoSEQ Assay, a bias-controlled multiplex PCR. The paper's data handling went like this. Nucleated cell counts per sample were estimated from amplification of reference gene primers within the assay. To quantify the absolute abundance of each unique TCRbeta CDR3 rearrangement, sequence reads were collapsed and filtered. Productive Simpson clonality was computed per sample as the square root of Simpson's diversity index over productive rearrangements. Imported from immuneACCESS, the table was reduced by TCRdb to in-frame sequences with V and J called. These copies leave out some clones; in studies compared against another copy, an unresolved V gene accounts for under half, and the cause of the remainder is not known. D and trimming were read from the DNA, whereas the V and J calls and clone size are those reported in that table. In this sample the table shows some 250,000 clones, 91% of which occur a single time. The ten biggest clones cover about 1.2% of the sample.

Participants in the prospective study were enrolled through a virtual design, were aged about 18 to 89 years, and lived in approximately 24 United States geographic areas. In the prospective study, cohorts were assigned on the basis of participant-reported clinical history obtained from a screening survey and a study questionnaire. In the prospective study, mobile phlebotomists collected whole blood, serum and a nasopharyngeal or oropharyngeal swab from each participant. Prospective study participants could optionally give additional blood draws and questionnaires over an approximately 2-month period. Blood samples from the prospective study were shipped frozen or at room temperature prior to DNA extraction. In its sample, this clone was seen once. The target of this receptor is not known. No base-level quality is on record; no much larger clone is a single base apart. The source of this sequence is a human donor in a cohort exposed to, infected with or recovered from COVID-19 (not recorded which). The donor label of this sample is uncertain. Sequencing input: PBMCs or T cells enriched from blood (not recorded which).

The DNA sequence follows: TGTGCCAGCAGCCCGTCTTTAGAGACCCAGTACTTC. Translation gives CASSPSLETQYF. The V and J genes are TRBV3-1 (or the pseudogene TRBV3-2) and TRBJ2-5, with the D gene uncertain. The germline V gene (reference sequence) supplies CDR1 LGHDT and CDR2 YNNKEL. The CDR3 contains 12 residues, cysteine and phenylalanine counted. The DNA shown is the 36-base CDR3, in frame from base 1. The trim is 4 bases for V and 4 bases for J, with a gap of 7 bases between the germline ends.